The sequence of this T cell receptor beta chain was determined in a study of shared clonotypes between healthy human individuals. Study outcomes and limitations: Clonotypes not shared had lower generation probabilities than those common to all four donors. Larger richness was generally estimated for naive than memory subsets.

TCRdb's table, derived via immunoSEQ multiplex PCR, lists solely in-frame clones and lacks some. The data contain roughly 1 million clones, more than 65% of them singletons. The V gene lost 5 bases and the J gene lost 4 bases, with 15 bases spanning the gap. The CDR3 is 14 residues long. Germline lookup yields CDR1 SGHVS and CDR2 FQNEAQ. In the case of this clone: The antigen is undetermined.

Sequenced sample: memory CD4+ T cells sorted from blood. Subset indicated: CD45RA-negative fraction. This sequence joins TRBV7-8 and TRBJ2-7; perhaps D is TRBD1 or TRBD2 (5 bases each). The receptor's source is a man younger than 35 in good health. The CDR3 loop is CASSPPGALYEQYF. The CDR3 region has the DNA TGTGCCAGCAGCCCGCCCGGGGCCCTTTACGAGCAGTACTTC.